This is a list of T cell receptor beta chains from one sample in a study of OX40 agonist ivuxolimab in advanced cancers. Clones were sequenced by immunoSEQ multiplex PCR, and TCRdb holds only the in-frame ones, with some missing. The sample has under 65,000 clones, more than 85% seen once. Sequenced material: CD4+ or CD8+ T cells sorted from blood, taken in a trial of the OX40 agonist ivuxolimab. The receptors were sampled from an adult with an advanced solid tumor such as melanoma, head and neck, liver or kidney cancer. Each CDR3 is given with its conserved first and last residue. A D gene is named only where the DNA matches it firmly. Where a row states a size, it is once, few, many or the class of an expanded clone; other rows omit it.

J,V,D,size,DNA,CDR3
TRBJ1-1,TRBV28,NA,NA,TGTGCCAGTTCCCCCACGACAGCCCTGAACACTGAAGCTTTCTTT,CASSPTTALNTEAFF
TRBJ2-1,TRBV7-9,NA,NA,TGTGCCAGCAGCTTAGGGGGTGTCCCGGTGAGAAACAATGAGCAGTTCTTC,CASSLGGVPVRNNEQFF
TRBJ2-1,TRBV20-1,NA,NA,TGCAGTGCTGGCCGCAGTGAGCAGTTCTTC,CSAGRSEQFF
TRBJ1-5,TRBV29-1,TRBD1,once,TGCAGCGCCCCCGGACAGGGGACCTCTTATAGCAATCAGCCCCAGCATTTT,CSAPGQGTSYSNQPQHF
TRBJ1-2,TRBV18,NA,NA,TGTGCCAGCTCACCAGACCAGGGAGACGTCTATGGCTACACCTTC,CASSPDQGDVYGYTF
TRBJ2-5,TRBV13,NA,NA,TGTGCCAGCAGCTTTCGGGCTAGGACTGAAGAGACCCAGTACTTC,CASSFRARTEETQYF
TRBJ2-2,TRBV18,NA,NA,TGTGCCAGCTCACCAGGGAAAAACACCGGGGAGCTGTTTTTT,CASSPGKNTGELFF
TRBJ2-3,TRBV5-1,TRBD2,NA,TGCGCCAGCAGCTTGGAAATAGCGGGAAATACGCAGTATTTT,CASSLEIAGNTQYF
TRBJ1-1,TRBV5-8,NA,NA,TGTGCCAGCAGCTTTGGCAGCATGAACACTGAAGCTTTCTTT,CASSFGSMNTEAFF
TRBJ2-7,TRBV28,TRBD1,NA,TGTGCCAGCAGGTTGGGACAGGCCACCTACGAGCAGTACTTC,CASRLGQATYEQYF
TRBJ2-1,TRBV6-1,NA,NA,TGTGCCAGCACCGAAAGCCACAGCTACAATGAGCAGTTCTTC,CASTESHSYNEQFF
TRBJ1-3,TRBV18,NA,NA,TGTGCCAGCTCAGAAGACAGGCTGAGCTCTGGAAACACCATATATTTT,CASSEDRLSSGNTIYF
TRBJ2-7,TRBV7-6,TRBD1,NA,TGTGCCAGCAGCTTTGGCCCGGGACAGGTCTCCTACGAGCAGTACTTC,CASSFGPGQVSYEQYF
TRBJ2-2,TRBV7-9,TRBD2,few,TGTGCCAGCAGCTCCAGTAGCGGGGGGGCGGACACCGGGGAGCTGTTTTTT,CASSSSSGGADTGELFF
TRBJ1-5,TRBV5-1,NA,NA,TGCGCCAGCAGCTTGGGGGGGGGTCAGCCCCAGCATTTT,CASSLGGGQPQHF
TRBJ2-1,TRBV7-8,TRBD2,NA,TGTGCCAGCAGCTTAGCGGAACGGACTAGCGACTACAATGAGCAGTTCTTC,CASSLAERTSDYNEQFF
TRBJ1-1,TRBV6-1,NA,NA,TGTGCCAGCAGTCATCCCGCACAGGGCACTGAAGCTTTCTTT,CASSHPAQGTEAFF
TRBJ1-1,TRBV5-6,NA,NA,TGTGCCAGCAGCTCGTGGGGGGAGCAAAACACTGAAGCTTTCTTT,CASSSWGEQNTEAFF
TRBJ1-5,TRBV7-9,TRBD1,NA,TGTGCCAGCAGCAACGGGACAGGGAGCAATCAGCCCCAGCATTTT,CASSNGTGSNQPQHF
TRBJ2-3,TRBV28,TRBD2,NA,TGTGCCAGCAGTTTTGGTAGCGGGGGGGACACAGATACGCAGTATTTT,CASSFGSGGDTDTQYF
TRBJ1-6,TRBV28,TRBD1,NA,TGTGCCAGCGGGATCGGACAGGGTTATTCACCCCTCCACTTT,CASGIGQGYSPLHF
TRBJ1-5,TRBV2,TRBD1,NA,TGTGCCAGCAAGACAGGGGCCAATCAGCCCCAGCATTTT,CASKTGANQPQHF